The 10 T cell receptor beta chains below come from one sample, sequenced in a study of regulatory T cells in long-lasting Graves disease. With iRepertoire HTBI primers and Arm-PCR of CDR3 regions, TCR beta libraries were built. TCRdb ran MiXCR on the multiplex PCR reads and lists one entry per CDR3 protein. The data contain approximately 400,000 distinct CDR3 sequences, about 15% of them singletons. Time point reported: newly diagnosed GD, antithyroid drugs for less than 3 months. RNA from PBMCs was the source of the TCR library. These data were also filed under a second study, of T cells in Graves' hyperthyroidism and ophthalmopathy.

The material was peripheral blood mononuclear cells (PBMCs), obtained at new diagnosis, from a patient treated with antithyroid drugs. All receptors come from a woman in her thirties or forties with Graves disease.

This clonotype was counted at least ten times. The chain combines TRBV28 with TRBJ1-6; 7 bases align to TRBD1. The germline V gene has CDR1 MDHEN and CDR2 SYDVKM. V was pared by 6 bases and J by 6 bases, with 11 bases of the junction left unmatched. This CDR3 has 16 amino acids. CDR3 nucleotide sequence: TGTGCCAGCAGCAAGACGAGGACAGGTGGTAATTCACCCCTCCACTTT. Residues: CASSKTRTGGNSPLHF.

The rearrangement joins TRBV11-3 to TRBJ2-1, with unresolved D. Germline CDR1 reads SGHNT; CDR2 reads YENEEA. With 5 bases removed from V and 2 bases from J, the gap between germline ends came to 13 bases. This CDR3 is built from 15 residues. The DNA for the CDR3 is TGTGCCAGCAGCCTGACCTATGAAACCTACAATGAGCAGTTCTTC. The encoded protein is CASSLTYETYNEQFF.

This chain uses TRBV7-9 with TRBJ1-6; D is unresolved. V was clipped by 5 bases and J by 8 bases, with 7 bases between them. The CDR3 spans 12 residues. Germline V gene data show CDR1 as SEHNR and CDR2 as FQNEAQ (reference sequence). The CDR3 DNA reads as TGTGCCAGCAGCCTCGATTATTCACCCCTCCACTTT. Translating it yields CASSLDYSPLHF.

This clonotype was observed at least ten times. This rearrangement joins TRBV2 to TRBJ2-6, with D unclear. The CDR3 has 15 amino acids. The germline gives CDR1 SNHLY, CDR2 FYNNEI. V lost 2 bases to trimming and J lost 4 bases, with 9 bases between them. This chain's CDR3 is CASSERAPGANVLTF. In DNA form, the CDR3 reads TGTGCCAGCAGTGAAAGGGCCCCCGGGGCCAACGTCCTGACTTTC.

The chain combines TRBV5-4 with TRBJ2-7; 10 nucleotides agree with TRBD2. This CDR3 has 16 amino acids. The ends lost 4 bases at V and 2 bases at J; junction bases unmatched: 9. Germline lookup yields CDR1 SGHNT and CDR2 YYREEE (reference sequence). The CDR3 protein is CASSPVGGLATYEQYF. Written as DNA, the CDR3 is TGTGCCAGCAGCCCGGTCGGGGGACTAGCGACCTACGAGCAGTACTTC. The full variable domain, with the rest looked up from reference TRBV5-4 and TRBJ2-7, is ETGVTQSPTHLIKTRGQQVTLRCSSQSGHNTVSWYQQALGQGPQFIFQYYREEENGRGNFPPRFSGLQFPNYSSELNVNALELDDSALYLCASSPVGGLATYEQYFGPGTRLTVT.

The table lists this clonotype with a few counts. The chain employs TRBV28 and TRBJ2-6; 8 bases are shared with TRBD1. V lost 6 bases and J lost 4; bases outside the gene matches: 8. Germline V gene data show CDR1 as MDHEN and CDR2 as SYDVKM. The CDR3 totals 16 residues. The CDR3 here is CASSHQGARGANVLTF. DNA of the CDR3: TGTGCCAGCAGCCACCAGGGGGCTAGAGGGGCCAACGTCCTGACTTTC.

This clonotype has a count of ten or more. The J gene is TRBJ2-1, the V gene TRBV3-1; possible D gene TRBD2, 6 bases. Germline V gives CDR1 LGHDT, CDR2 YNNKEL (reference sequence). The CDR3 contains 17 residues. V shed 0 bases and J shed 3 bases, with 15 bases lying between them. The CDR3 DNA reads TGTGCCAGCAGCCAAGAGGCCGCGGGGACTTACTACAATGAGCAGTTCTTC. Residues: CASSQEAAGTYYNEQFF.

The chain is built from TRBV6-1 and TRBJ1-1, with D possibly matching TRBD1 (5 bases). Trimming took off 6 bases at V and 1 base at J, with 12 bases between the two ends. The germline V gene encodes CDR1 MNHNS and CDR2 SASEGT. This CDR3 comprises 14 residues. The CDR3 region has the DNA TGTGCCAGCAGCTATGGGACTTCGAACACTGAAGCTTTCTTT. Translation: CASSYGTSNTEAFF.

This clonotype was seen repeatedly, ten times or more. The CDR3 DNA follows: TGTGCCAGCAGTGTACTATCGCCGGGGGGCTACACCTTC. This encodes CASSVLSPGGYTF. This chain links TRBV28 with TRBJ1-2; D remains ambiguous. Trimming cost V 5 bases and J 8 bases, with 15 bases left between them. From germline, CDR1 is MDHEN and CDR2 SYDVKM. The CDR3 is made up of 13 amino acids.

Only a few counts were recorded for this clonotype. CDR3 protein: CASSWPGQGVTGELFF. The CDR3 DNA reads as TGTGCCAGCAGCTGGCCGGGACAGGGGGTAACCGGGGAGCTGTTTTTT. This chain joins TRBV5-6 and TRBJ2-2; 11 bases align to TRBD1. From germline, CDR1 is SGHDT and CDR2 YYEEEE. Trimming removed 3 bases from V and 5 bases from J; junction bases left unmatched: 6. This CDR3 is built from 16 residues. The whole variable domain, filled in from reference TRBV5-6 and TRBJ2-2, reads DAGVTQSPTHLIKTRGQQVTLRCSPKSGHDTVSWYQQALGQGPQFIFQYYEEEERQRGNFPDRFSGHQFPNYSSELNVNALLLGDSALYLCASSWPGQGVTGELFFGEGSRLTVL.